The 24 T cell receptor beta chains listed next were all sequenced from one sample in a study of cytomegalovirus exposure and HLA in healthy donors. PCR amplification relied on 60 Vbeta primers (plus 13 Jbeta primers). Measured with immunoSEQ multiplex PCR; TCRdb has only the in-frame clones, and not every one. There are under 95,000 clones in the sample; roughly 75% occur only once, and over 2% lies in the top ten. The material sequenced was PBMCs. The receptor source for this set is a man aged 35 to 55 in good health and CMV-seronegative.

This sequence joins TRBV27 and TRBJ2-7; 8 bases line up with TRBD1. The germline V gene has CDR1 MNHEY and CDR2 SMNVEV (reference sequence). There are 11 residues in the CDR3. V lost 8 bases and J lost 3; bases outside the gene matches: 0. The CDR3 here is CASGQGYEQYF. The CDR3 DNA is TGTGCCAGCGGACAGGGCTACGAGCAGTACTTC.

The table lists this clone with a few counts. This chain uses TRBV5-6 with TRBJ1-1, with TRBD1 matching over 12 bases. Trimming removed 4 bases from V and 4 bases from J; junction bases left unmatched: 5. This CDR3 has 15 residues. Germline CDR1 reads SGHDT; CDR2 reads YYEEEE. The CDR3: CASSRGQGASTEAFF. In DNA, the CDR3 is TGTGCCAGCAGCAGGGGACAGGGGGCCAGCACTGAAGCTTTCTTT.

The CDR3 spells CASSFAGGRYEQYF. DNA of the CDR3: TGTGCCAGCAGTTTCGCAGGGGGCCGGTACGAGCAGTACTTC. The V gene is TRBV28, the J gene TRBJ2-7; 8 bases are a match to TRBD1. Germline CDR1 is MDHEN and CDR2 is SYDVKM. V dropped 3 bases and J dropped 4; count of bases not matched to a gene: 5. This CDR3 contains 14 residues.

The rearrangement links TRBV4-1 to TRBJ2-7; TRBD1 agrees at 9 bases. This CDR3 is 15 amino acids long. J gave up 0 bases and V 4 bases, and 4 bases lay outside the gene matches. From germline, CDR1 is MGHRA and CDR2 YSYEKL. The CDR3 here is CASSPLGQGSYEQYF. The CDR3 DNA reads as TGCGCCAGCAGCCCGCTGGGACAGGGCTCCTACGAGCAGTACTTC.

The count of this clone is one. This sequence joins TRBV28 and TRBJ1-2; no firm D call. Per the germline V gene, CDR1 is MDHEN and CDR2 is SYDVKM. Trimming cost V 2 bases and J 5 bases, with 12 bases left between them. This CDR3 spans 14 amino acids. The CDR3 DNA follows: TGTGCCAGCAGTTTACCTCGTCTCAGTTATGGCTACACCTTC. Translating gives CASSLPRLSYGYTF.

This clone was picked up many times. The chain employs TRBV7-6 and TRBJ1-1; D is unclear. The CDR3 spans 15 residues. Germline V gives CDR1 SGHVS, CDR2 FNYEAQ. V dropped 3 bases and J dropped 1 base, with 12 bases sitting between them. CDR3 sequence (DNA): TGTGCCAGCAGCTTGCAGGCATTTGGGAACACTGAAGCTTTCTTT. Translating gives CASSLQAFGNTEAFF. Full variable domain (outside the CDR3, taken from reference TRBV7-6 and TRBJ1-1): GAGVSQSPRYKVTKRGQDVALRCDPISGHVSLYWYRQALGQGPEFLTYFNYEAQQDKSGLPNDRFSAERPEGSISTLTIQRTEQRDSAMYRCASSLQAFGNTEAFFGQGTRLTVV.

This clone was recorded only once. The chain is built from TRBV5-1 and TRBJ2-5; D not certain. V dropped 5 bases and J dropped 1 base, with 9 bases sitting between them. This CDR3 region has 13 residues. Per the germline V gene, CDR1 is SGHRS and CDR2 is YFSETQ. DNA of the CDR3: TGCGCCAGCAGTTTAGGAGCCCAAGAGACCCAGTACTTC. Its protein product is CASSLGAQETQYF.

The chain is built from TRBV28 and TRBJ1-5; no firm D call. CDR3 length equals 14 residues. The germline V gene has CDR1 MDHEN and CDR2 SYDVKM. V shed 2 bases and J shed 6 bases, with 11 bases lying between them. CDR3: CASSLIAGTQPQHF. The CDR3 nucleotides are TGTGCCAGCAGTTTAATCGCCGGTACTCAGCCCCAGCATTTT. The full variable domain, rest sourced from reference TRBV28 and TRBJ1-5, is DVKVTQSSRYLVKRTGEKVFLECVQDMDHENMFWYRQDPGLGLRLIYFSYDVKMKEKGDIPEGYSVSREKKERFSLILESASTNQTSMYLCASSLIAGTQPQHFGDGTRLSIL.

The CDR3 reads CASRPQGVDTEAFF. For the CDR3, the DNA is TGTGCCAGCAGACCCCAGGGGGTCGACACTGAAGCTTTCTTT. The chain employs TRBV5-8 and TRBJ1-1; 7 bases are a match to TRBD1. The trim removed 5 bases at V and 3 bases at J, leaving 7 bases unmatched. Germline V gene lookup returns CDR1 SGHTS and CDR2 YDEGEE. The length of the CDR3 is 14 residues.

This clone showed up just once. This sequence joins TRBV5-1 and TRBJ1-1; tentative D call: TRBD1 (6 bases). V lost 3 bases and J 7 bases, leaving 13 bases between the germline ends. CDR3 length: 13 amino acids. The germline V gene encodes CDR1 SGHRS and CDR2 YFSETQ. CDR3 nucleotide sequence: TGCGCCAGCAGCTGGGGGGGGGCCCGTGAAGCTTTCTTT. It yields the protein CASSWGGAREAFF.

J is TRBJ2-7 and V is TRBV6-1; no reliable D call. The CDR3 sequence is 12 residues long. Germline CDR1 is MNHNS and CDR2 is SASEGT. V dropped 2 bases and J dropped 7 bases, with 9 bases sitting between them. CDR3 region: CASSEIPREQYF. The CDR3 region has the DNA TGTGCCAGCAGTGAAATACCACGGGAGCAGTACTTC.

The chain links TRBV19 to TRBJ1-5, with D possibly TRBD1 on 6 matching bases. V shed 3 bases and J shed 2 bases, with 17 bases lying between them. This CDR3 is built from 17 residues. Germline CDR1 reads LNHDA; CDR2 reads SQIVND (reference sequence). The CDR3 here is CASSILRTATGNQPQHF. Here the CDR3 DNA reads TGTGCCAGTAGTATCCTTAGGACAGCAACAGGCAATCAGCCCCAGCATTTT.

The count of this clone is one. This sequence joins TRBV2 and TRBJ2-3; the match to TRBD2 covers 10 bases. This CDR3 region has 15 residues. Germline V gene sequence: CDR1 SNHLY, CDR2 FYNNEI. V shed 5 bases and J 2 bases; nucleotides not matched to a gene: 4. The CDR3 loop is CASSFTSGTTDTQYF. Here the CDR3 DNA reads TGTGCCAGCAGTTTTACTAGCGGGACCACAGATACGCAGTATTTT.

This chain joins TRBV6-4 and TRBJ2-1; 13 nucleotides align to TRBD2. The CDR3 is 14 residues long. In germline, CDR1 is MRHNA, CDR2 SNTAGT. The ends lost 4 bases at V and 6 bases at J; junction bases unmatched: 0. The CDR3 loop reads CASSGTSGSNEQFF. CDR3 nucleotide sequence: TGTGCCAGCAGTGGGACTAGCGGGAGCAATGAGCAGTTCTTC.

In its sample, this clone was seen a few times. The genes are TRBV10-3 and TRBJ1-1; D gene unclear. This CDR3 has 12 amino acids. V was pared by 11 bases and J by 1 base, with 11 bases between. From germline, CDR1 is ENHRY and CDR2 SYGVKD. CDR3: CASTTENTEAFF. The DNA of the CDR3 is TGTGCCTCAACAACAGAGAACACTGAAGCTTTCTTT.

The V and J genes are TRBV28 and TRBJ1-2, with 7 bases that match TRBD1. The CDR3 is 11 residues long. Germline-derived CDR1 and CDR2 are MDHEN and SYDVKM. V shed 8 bases and J 8 bases; nucleotides not matched to a gene: 5. CDR3 loop: CASGPGQGYTF. The CDR3 nucleotides read TGTGCCAGCGGTCCGGGACAGGGCTACACCTTC.

The chain recombines TRBV6-1 with TRBJ2-5, with no clear D. With 8 bases removed from V and 3 bases from J, the gap between germline ends came to 13 bases. The CDR3 has 13 amino acids. Germline CDR1 is MNHNS and CDR2 is SASEGT. The CDR3: CASWNRREETQYF. CDR3 DNA sequence: TGTGCCAGCTGGAACCGTCGGGAAGAGACCCAGTACTTC.

CDR3 sequence reads: CASKGGGDNSPLHF. CDR3 DNA: TGCGCCAGCAAGGGAGGGGGGGACAATTCACCCCTCCACTTT. J is TRBJ1-6 and V is TRBV5-1; D may be TRBD1 (6 bases). With 6 bases removed from V and 7 bases from J, the gap between germline ends came to 14 bases. The CDR3 extends over 14 amino acids. The germline gives CDR1 SGHRS, CDR2 YFSETQ.

As DNA, the CDR3 is TGTGCCAGCATTGACTCGGGGGGGACCCACGAGCAGTACTTC. The encoded protein is CASIDSGGTHEQYF. V and J are TRBV6-5 and TRBJ2-7; 8 positions match TRBD2. CDR1 and CDR2 (germline): MNHEY, SVGAGI. The CDR3 has 14 residues. V dropped 7 bases and J dropped 5; count of bases not matched to a gene: 10.

The chain uses TRBV5-1 and TRBJ1-5; 7 nucleotides line up with TRBD1. CDR3 length: 14 amino acids. The germline V gene has CDR1 SGHRS and CDR2 YFSETQ. V lost 4 bases to trimming and J lost 11 bases; unmatched junction nucleotides: 12. CDR3 amino acids: CASSPRTGSVAQHF. CDR3 DNA sequence: TGCGCCAGCAGCCCAAGGACAGGTTCGGTAGCCCAGCATTTT.

The chain carries TRBV7-8 and TRBJ2-7; D perhaps matches TRBD1 (5 bases). Trimming removed 3 bases from V and 6 bases from J, with 18 bases in between. CDR3 length equals 15 residues. CDR1 is SGHVS, CDR2 FQNEAQ, per germline. The DNA of the CDR3 is TGTGCCAGCAGCTTTTCTGACAGCTCCTCAGGCGAGCAGTACTTC. As protein: CASSFSDSSSGEQYF.

This clone was observed a few times. The chain carries TRBV28 and TRBJ1-5; D is unclear. The CDR3 spans 11 residues. V was trimmed by 8 bases and J by 14 bases, leaving 16 bases between them. The germline V gene has CDR1 MDHEN and CDR2 SYDVKM. The CDR3 DNA sequence: TGTGCCAGCCTTAGCTTGGCCGTGGAGCATTTT. It codes for CASLSLAVEHF.

This chain connects TRBV6-1 to TRBJ2-7; tentative D call: TRBD1 (5 bases). The germline CDR1 and CDR2 sequences are MNHNS and SASEGT. Trimming took 6 bases from V and 5 from J, leaving 20 bases between them. CDR3 length equals 15 residues. The CDR3 region is CASRNPPSRAHEQYF. The CDR3 coding sequence is TGTGCCAGCAGGAACCCCCCCTCCAGGGCCCACGAGCAGTACTTC.

The chain recombines TRBV7-9 with TRBJ2-7; 9 bases align to TRBD1. Germline-derived CDR1 and CDR2 are SEHNR and FQNEAQ (reference sequence). This CDR3 spans 13 amino acids. V dropped 4 bases and J dropped 5; count of bases not matched to a gene: 3. CDR3 coding DNA: TGTGCCAGCAGCTCCGGGACAGGGAACGAGCAGTACTTC. Protein: CASSSGTGNEQYF.